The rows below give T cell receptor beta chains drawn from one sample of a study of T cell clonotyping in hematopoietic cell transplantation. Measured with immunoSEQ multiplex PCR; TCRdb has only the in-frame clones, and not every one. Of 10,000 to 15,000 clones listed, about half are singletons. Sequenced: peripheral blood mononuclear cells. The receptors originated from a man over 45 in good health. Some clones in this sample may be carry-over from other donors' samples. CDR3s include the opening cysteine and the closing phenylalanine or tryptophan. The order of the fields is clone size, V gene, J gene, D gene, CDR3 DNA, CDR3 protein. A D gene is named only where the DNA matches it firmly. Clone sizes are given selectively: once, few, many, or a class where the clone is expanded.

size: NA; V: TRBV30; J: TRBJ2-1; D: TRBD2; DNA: TGTGCCTGGAGCCACGGGGGGGGGTTGAATGAGCAGTTCTTC; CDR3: CAWSHGGGLNEQFF
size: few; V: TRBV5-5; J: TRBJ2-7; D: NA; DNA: TGTGCCAGCAGCGGGGAAAGCTACGAGCAGTACTTC; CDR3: CASSGESYEQYF
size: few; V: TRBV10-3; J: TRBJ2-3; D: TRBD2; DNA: TGTGCCACCCATCCAACTAGCGGGAAAGGGGATACGCAGTATTTT; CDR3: CATHPTSGKGDTQYF
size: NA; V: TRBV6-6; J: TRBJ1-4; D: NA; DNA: TGTGCCAGCAGTTACCAACCAAATGAAAAACTGTTTTTT; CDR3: CASSYQPNEKLFF
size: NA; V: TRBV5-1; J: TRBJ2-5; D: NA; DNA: TGCGCCAGCAGCTCCAACACAGGGCAAAGAGTCCAAGAGACCCAGTACTTC; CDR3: CASSSNTGQRVQETQYF
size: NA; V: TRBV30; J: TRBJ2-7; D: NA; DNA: TGTGCCTGGAGTGGCGGTTACGAGCAGTACTTC; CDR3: CAWSGGYEQYF
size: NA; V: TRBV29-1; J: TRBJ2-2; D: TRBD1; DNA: TGCAGTGCCTTAGGGGACAGGGACACCGGGGAGCTGTTTTTT; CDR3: CSALGDRDTGELFF
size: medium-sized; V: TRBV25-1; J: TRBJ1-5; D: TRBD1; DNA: TGTGCCAGCAGCCCGGGACAGTATAGCAATCAGCCCCAGCATTTT; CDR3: CASSPGQYSNQPQHF
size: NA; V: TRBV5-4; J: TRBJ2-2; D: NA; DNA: TGTGCCAGCAGCTTGTTTCGGTCCGGGGAGCTGTTTTTT; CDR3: CASSLFRSGELFF
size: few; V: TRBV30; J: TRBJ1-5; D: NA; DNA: TGTGCCTTACAGGGAAGGGGGCAGCCCCAGCATTTT; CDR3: CALQGRGQPQHF
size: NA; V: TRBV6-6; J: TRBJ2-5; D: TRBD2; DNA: TGTGCCAGCAGTTACTTAGCGGGCCAGACCCAGTACTTC; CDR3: CASSYLAGQTQYF
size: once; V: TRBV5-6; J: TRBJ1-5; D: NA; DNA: TGTGCCAGCAGCTTGTCGGGGGATTATAGCAATCAGCCCCAGCATTTT; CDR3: CASSLSGDYSNQPQHF
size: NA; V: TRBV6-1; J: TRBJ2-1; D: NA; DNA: TGTGCCAGCACCAGGACTGCCAATGAGCAGTTCTTC; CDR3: CASTRTANEQFF
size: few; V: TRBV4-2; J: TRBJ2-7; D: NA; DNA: TGTGCCAGCAGCCAAGAACAACGATACGAGCAGTACTTC; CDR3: CASSQEQRYEQYF
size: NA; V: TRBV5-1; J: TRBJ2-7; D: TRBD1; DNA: TGCGCCAGCAACCGTGGACAGGGAACGTCCTACGAGCAGTACTTC; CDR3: CASNRGQGTSYEQYF
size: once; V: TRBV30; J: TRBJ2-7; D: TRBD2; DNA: TGTGCCTGGATGGCCGGGGGGTGGGAGCAGTACTTC; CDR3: CAWMAGGWEQYF
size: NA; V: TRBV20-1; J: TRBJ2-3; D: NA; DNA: TGCAGTGCCCAAGTCACAGATACGCAGTATTTT; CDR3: CSAQVTDTQYF
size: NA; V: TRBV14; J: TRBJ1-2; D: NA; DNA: TGTGCCAGCAGCCTAGACCTAAACTATGGCTACACCTTC; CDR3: CASSLDLNYGYTF
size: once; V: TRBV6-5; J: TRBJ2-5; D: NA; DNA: TGTGCCAGCAGTTACGGAGAGGGGGAGGGTCAAGAGACCCAGTACTTC; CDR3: CASSYGEGEGQETQYF
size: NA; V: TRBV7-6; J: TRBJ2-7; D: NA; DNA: TGTGCCAGCAGCTCCCCGTCGGCTGACAGCTCCTACGAGCAGTACTTC; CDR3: CASSSPSADSSYEQYF
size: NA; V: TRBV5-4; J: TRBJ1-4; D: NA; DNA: TGTGCCAGCAGCTTCAGGGGCAACAGCGTTAATGAAAAACTGTTTTTT; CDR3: CASSFRGNSVNEKLFF
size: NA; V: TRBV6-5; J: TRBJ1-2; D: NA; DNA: TGTGCCAGCATGAGGTCGGGGGTGGAGGGCTACACCTTC; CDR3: CASMRSGVEGYTF
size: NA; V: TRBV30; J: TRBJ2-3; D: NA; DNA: TGTGCCCTGCAGGGGATCACAGATACGCAGTATTTT; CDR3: CALQGITDTQYF
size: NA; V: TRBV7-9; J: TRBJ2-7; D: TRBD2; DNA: TGTGCCAGCAGCCCCACTCCCGGACTAGCGGGAGTCAACGAGCAGTACTTC; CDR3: CASSPTPGLAGVNEQYF
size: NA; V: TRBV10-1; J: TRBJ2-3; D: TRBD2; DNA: TGCGCCAGCAGCGCGGGACTAGCGGGAGCAGATACGCAGTATTTT; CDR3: CASSAGLAGADTQYF
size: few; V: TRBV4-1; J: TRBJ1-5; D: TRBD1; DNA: TGCGCCAGCAGCCAATTAAGAGACAGGGATCAGCCCCAGCATTTT; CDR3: CASSQLRDRDQPQHF
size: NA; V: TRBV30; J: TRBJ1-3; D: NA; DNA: TGTGCCTGGAACCCGGGACAAGGAAACACCATATATTTT; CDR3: CAWNPGQGNTIYF
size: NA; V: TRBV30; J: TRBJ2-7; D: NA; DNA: TGTGCCAGGAGTGCCTGGGGCGAGCAGTACTTC; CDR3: CARSAWGEQYF
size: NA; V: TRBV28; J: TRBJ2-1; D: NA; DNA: TGTGCCAGCAGTTTTAGGGTGAGCTCCTACAATGAGCAGTTCTTC; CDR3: CASSFRVSSYNEQFF
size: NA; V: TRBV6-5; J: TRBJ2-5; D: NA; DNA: TGTGCCAGCAGCCAGGGCCCCGAGGGGGAGACCCAGTACTTC; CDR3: CASSQGPEGETQYF
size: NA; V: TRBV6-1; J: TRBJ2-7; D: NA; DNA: TGTGCCAGCAGTGAAACGGGCCCCTACGAGCAGTACTTC; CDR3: CASSETGPYEQYF
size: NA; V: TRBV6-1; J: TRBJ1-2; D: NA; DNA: TGTGCCAGCAGTGATGACAGGAGACGCTATGGCTACACCTTC; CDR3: CASSDDRRRYGYTF
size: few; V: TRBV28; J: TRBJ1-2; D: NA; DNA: TGTGCCAGCAGTCCCTACGTAGACATTATTCAAGGCTACACCTTC; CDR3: CASSPYVDIIQGYTF
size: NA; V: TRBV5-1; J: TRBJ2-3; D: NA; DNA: TGCGCCAGCAGCTTGGATATAGGGGGTAGCACAGATACGCAGTATTTT; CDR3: CASSLDIGGSTDTQYF
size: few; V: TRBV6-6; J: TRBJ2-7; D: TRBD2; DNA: TGTGCCAGCAGTTCCCCGGGACTAGTCTCCTACGAGCAGTACTTC; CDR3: CASSSPGLVSYEQYF
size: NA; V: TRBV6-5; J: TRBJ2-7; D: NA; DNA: TGTGCCAGCAGTTACTCTACAGACAACTACGAGCAGTACTTC; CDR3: CASSYSTDNYEQYF
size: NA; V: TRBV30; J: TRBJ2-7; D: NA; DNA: TGTGCCTGGAGTGGTAGTGGAGTCGAGCAGTACTTC; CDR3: CAWSGSGVEQYF
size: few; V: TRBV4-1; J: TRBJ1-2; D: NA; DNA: TGCGCCAGCAGCCAAGGGGTAATTAACTATGGCTACACCTTC; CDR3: CASSQGVINYGYTF